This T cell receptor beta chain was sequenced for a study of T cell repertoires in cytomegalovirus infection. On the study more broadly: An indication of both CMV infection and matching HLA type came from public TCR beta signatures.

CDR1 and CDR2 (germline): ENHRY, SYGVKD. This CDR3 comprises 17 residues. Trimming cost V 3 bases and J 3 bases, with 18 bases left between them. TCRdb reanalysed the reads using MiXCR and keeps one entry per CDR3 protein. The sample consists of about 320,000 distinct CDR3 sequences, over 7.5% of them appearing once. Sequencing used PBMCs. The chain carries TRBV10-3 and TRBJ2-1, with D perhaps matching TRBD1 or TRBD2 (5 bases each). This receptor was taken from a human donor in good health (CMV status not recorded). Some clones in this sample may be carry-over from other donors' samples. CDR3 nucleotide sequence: TGTGCCATCAGTGAAATAAGAGGGGTAGATGTCTACAATGAGCAGTTCTTC. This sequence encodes CAISEIRGVDVYNEQFF.